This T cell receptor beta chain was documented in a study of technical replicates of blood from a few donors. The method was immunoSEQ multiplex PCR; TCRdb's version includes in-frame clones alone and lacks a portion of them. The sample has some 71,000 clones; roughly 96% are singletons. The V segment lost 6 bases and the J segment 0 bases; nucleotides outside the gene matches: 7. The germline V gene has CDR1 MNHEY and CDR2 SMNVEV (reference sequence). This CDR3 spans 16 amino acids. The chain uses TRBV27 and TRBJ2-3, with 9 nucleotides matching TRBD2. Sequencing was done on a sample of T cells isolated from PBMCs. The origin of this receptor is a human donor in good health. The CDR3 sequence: CASRPSGGLSTDTQYF. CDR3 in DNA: TGTGCCAGCAGACCCAGCGGGGGGCTTAGCACAGATACGCAGTATTTT.